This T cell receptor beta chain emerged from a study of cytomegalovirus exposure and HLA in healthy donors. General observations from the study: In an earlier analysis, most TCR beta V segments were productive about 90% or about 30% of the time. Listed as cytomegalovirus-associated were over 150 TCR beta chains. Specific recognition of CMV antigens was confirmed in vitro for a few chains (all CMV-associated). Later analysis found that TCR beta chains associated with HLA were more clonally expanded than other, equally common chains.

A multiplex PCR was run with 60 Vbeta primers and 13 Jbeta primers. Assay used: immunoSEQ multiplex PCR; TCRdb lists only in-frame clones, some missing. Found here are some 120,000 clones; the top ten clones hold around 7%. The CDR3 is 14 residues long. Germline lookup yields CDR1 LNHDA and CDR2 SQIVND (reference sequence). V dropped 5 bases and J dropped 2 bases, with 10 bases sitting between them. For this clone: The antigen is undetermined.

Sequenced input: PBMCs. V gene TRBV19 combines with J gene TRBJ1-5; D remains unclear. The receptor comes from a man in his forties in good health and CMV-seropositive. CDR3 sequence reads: CASSFDTGNQPQHF. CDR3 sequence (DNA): TGTGCCAGTAGTTTTGACACAGGCAATCAGCCCCAGCATTTT.